These T cell receptor beta chains were read from a single sample in a study of blood T cell repertoires in COVID-19. The method was immunoSEQ multiplex PCR; TCRdb's version includes in-frame clones alone and lacks a portion of them. The table includes 110,000 to 150,000 clones, about 80% detected once. The material sequenced was peripheral blood. These receptors were obtained from a human donor in a cohort sampled during active COVID-19. CDR3s include the opening cysteine and the closing phenylalanine or tryptophan. Each record gives: CDR3 length, V gene, D gene, J gene, clone size, CDR3 DNA, CDR3 protein. D genes are given only for firm matches. Clone size is not always given. Where it is, it says once, few, many or a class for expanded clones.

len: 19; v_gene: TRBV5-1; d_gene: TRBD2; j_gene: TRBJ2-1; abundance: NA; CDR3nt: TGCGCCAGCAGCTTGGCCCAACTAGCGGGGGGAAGCTCCTACAATGAGCAGTTCTTC; CDR3aa: CASSLAQLAGGSSYNEQFF
len: 15; v_gene: TRBV2; d_gene: TRBD1; j_gene: TRBJ1-1; abundance: NA; CDR3nt: TGTGCCAGCAGTGACTGGACAGGGGCGAACACTGAAGCTTTCTTT; CDR3aa: CASSDWTGANTEAFF
len: 15; v_gene: TRBV27; d_gene: NA; j_gene: TRBJ1-2; abundance: NA; CDR3nt: TGTGCCAGCAGATCAACATTCTCATTCAACTATGGCTACACCTTC; CDR3aa: CASRSTFSFNYGYTF
len: 12; v_gene: TRBV2; d_gene: NA; j_gene: TRBJ1-5; abundance: many; CDR3nt: TGTGCCAGCAGTTTCAGCGATCAGCCCCAGCATTTT; CDR3aa: CASSFSDQPQHF
len: 15; v_gene: TRBV3-1/TRBV3-2; d_gene: NA; j_gene: TRBJ2-5; abundance: NA; CDR3nt: TGTGCCAGCAGCCAAGAGGTACAGTACCAAGAGACCCAGTACTTC; CDR3aa: CASSQEVQYQETQYF
len: 15; v_gene: TRBV7-9; d_gene: TRBD1; j_gene: TRBJ2-5; abundance: NA; CDR3nt: TGTGCCAGCAGCTTCCCCCAGGGGGCCGCCGAGACCCAGTACTTC; CDR3aa: CASSFPQGAAETQYF
len: 15; v_gene: TRBV6-1; d_gene: TRBD1; j_gene: TRBJ1-1; abundance: NA; CDR3nt: TGTGCCAGCAGTGAGGGACAGGGGGCGCGCACTGAAGCTTTCTTT; CDR3aa: CASSEGQGARTEAFF
len: 14; v_gene: TRBV5-4; d_gene: TRBD1; j_gene: TRBJ2-1; abundance: NA; CDR3nt: TGTGCCAGCAGCTTCCAGGGGGCCTGGAATGAGCAGTTCTTC; CDR3aa: CASSFQGAWNEQFF
len: 16; v_gene: TRBV19; d_gene: NA; j_gene: TRBJ1-3; abundance: NA; CDR3nt: TGTGCCAGCTACCCTGGGGGGGAAGGATCTGGAAACACCATATATTTT; CDR3aa: CASYPGGEGSGNTIYF
len: 14; v_gene: TRBV25-1; d_gene: NA; j_gene: TRBJ1-1; abundance: NA; CDR3nt: TGTGCCAGCAGTGAATCGGGATCGAACACTGAAGCTTTCTTT; CDR3aa: CASSESGSNTEAFF
len: 13; v_gene: TRBV6-5; d_gene: NA; j_gene: TRBJ1-4; abundance: NA; CDR3nt: TGTGCCAGCAGCCCAGAGGGGGGGAGAAAACTGTTTTTT; CDR3aa: CASSPEGGRKLFF
len: 16; v_gene: TRBV7-9; d_gene: NA; j_gene: TRBJ2-1; abundance: NA; CDR3nt: TGTGCCAGCAGCTTATCGGGTAGGAGCTCCTACAATGAGCAGTTCTTC; CDR3aa: CASSLSGRSSYNEQFF
len: 15; v_gene: TRBV5-1; d_gene: NA; j_gene: TRBJ1-6; abundance: NA; CDR3nt: TGCGCCAGCAGCCGGACAACGCTTGATAATTCACCCCTCCACTTT; CDR3aa: CASSRTTLDNSPLHF
len: 12; v_gene: TRBV12-3/TRBV12-4; d_gene: NA; j_gene: TRBJ1-6; abundance: NA; CDR3nt: TGTGCCAGCAGTCAGTATAATTCACCCCTCCACTTT; CDR3aa: CASSQYNSPLHF
len: 14; v_gene: TRBV5-5; d_gene: TRBD1; j_gene: TRBJ2-5; abundance: many; CDR3nt: TGTGCCAGCACCTCGGGACAGGGGGAAGAGACCCAGTACTTC; CDR3aa: CASTSGQGEETQYF
len: 14; v_gene: TRBV18; d_gene: TRBD1; j_gene: TRBJ1-5; abundance: NA; CDR3nt: TGTGCCAGCTCACCCGACAGGGGGGATCAGCCCCAGCATTTT; CDR3aa: CASSPDRGDQPQHF
len: 16; v_gene: TRBV15; d_gene: NA; j_gene: TRBJ1-5; abundance: once; CDR3nt: TGTGCCACCAGCAGAGATCTTCGGGGTCCCAATCAGCCCCAGCATTTT; CDR3aa: CATSRDLRGPNQPQHF
len: 16; v_gene: TRBV6-6; d_gene: NA; j_gene: TRBJ2-2; abundance: NA; CDR3nt: TGTGCCAGCAGTTTAGCCCCGGGGGGCGGGGCCGGGGAGCTGTTTTTT; CDR3aa: CASSLAPGGGAGELFF
len: 15; v_gene: TRBV21-1; d_gene: NA; j_gene: TRBJ1-1; abundance: NA; CDR3nt: TGTGCCAGCAGCAAAGCGGCAGGTTGGAACACTGAAGCTTTCTTT; CDR3aa: CASSKAAGWNTEAFF
len: 14; v_gene: TRBV19; d_gene: TRBD2; j_gene: TRBJ2-4; abundance: NA; CDR3nt: TGTGCCAGTAGCCCCCTGGGGGGGTCAAACATTCAGTACTTC; CDR3aa: CASSPLGGSNIQYF
len: 15; v_gene: TRBV6-5; d_gene: NA; j_gene: TRBJ1-2; abundance: NA; CDR3nt: TGTGCCAGCAGGGACGCGACAGGCCAGAACTATGGCTACACCTTC; CDR3aa: CASRDATGQNYGYTF
len: 14; v_gene: TRBV5-1; d_gene: NA; j_gene: TRBJ1-1; abundance: NA; CDR3nt: TGCGCCAGCGATTTCGGAGACAGAAATGTTGAAGCTTTCTTT; CDR3aa: CASDFGDRNVEAFF
len: 13; v_gene: TRBV19; d_gene: TRBD1; j_gene: TRBJ1-4; abundance: NA; CDR3nt: TGTGCCTCCTCCGGGACAGGGATTGAAAAACTGTTTTTT; CDR3aa: CASSGTGIEKLFF
len: 15; v_gene: TRBV10-3; d_gene: TRBD1; j_gene: TRBJ2-7; abundance: NA; CDR3nt: TGTGCCATCAGTGGTGGGACAGGGCGTTTTTACGAGCAGTACTTC; CDR3aa: CAISGGTGRFYEQYF
len: 16; v_gene: TRBV5-1; d_gene: TRBD1; j_gene: TRBJ1-1; abundance: NA; CDR3nt: TGCGCCAGCAGCTTGAAAGGCGACAGGGGTAACACTGAAGCTTTCTTT; CDR3aa: CASSLKGDRGNTEAFF
len: 14; v_gene: TRBV28; d_gene: TRBD1; j_gene: TRBJ1-2; abundance: NA; CDR3nt: TGTGCCAGCAGTTCACAGGGGTTGGATCGAGGCTACACCTTC; CDR3aa: CASSSQGLDRGYTF
len: 18; v_gene: TRBV6-1; d_gene: NA; j_gene: TRBJ1-5; abundance: NA; CDR3nt: TGTGCCAGCAGTGTTCAACCGGACAGTCCTTATAGCAATCAGCCCCAGCATTTT; CDR3aa: CASSVQPDSPYSNQPQHF
len: 14; v_gene: TRBV6-2/TRBV6-3; d_gene: NA; j_gene: TRBJ1-6; abundance: NA; CDR3nt: TGTGCCAGCAGTCGAGGGTCCTATAATTCACCCCTCCACTTT; CDR3aa: CASSRGSYNSPLHF
len: 13; v_gene: TRBV6-5; d_gene: NA; j_gene: TRBJ1-4; abundance: NA; CDR3nt: TGTGCCAGCAGTCCTACAGTTAATGAAAAACTGTTTTTT; CDR3aa: CASSPTVNEKLFF
len: 17; v_gene: TRBV5-1; d_gene: TRBD2; j_gene: TRBJ2-1; abundance: NA; CDR3nt: TGCGCCAGCAGCTTGGCCCAGGCGGGGGGGCCTTATAATGAGCAGTTCTTC; CDR3aa: CASSLAQAGGPYNEQFF
len: 14; v_gene: TRBV14; d_gene: NA; j_gene: TRBJ1-1; abundance: NA; CDR3nt: TGTGCCAGCAGCCAAGGGGGACTTGGAGGAGAAGCTTTCTTT; CDR3aa: CASSQGGLGGEAFF
len: 14; v_gene: TRBV5-1; d_gene: NA; j_gene: TRBJ1-2; abundance: NA; CDR3nt: TGCGCCAGCAGCTTGGGAACAGGGTCCTATGGCTACACCTTC; CDR3aa: CASSLGTGSYGYTF
len: 17; v_gene: TRBV6-2/TRBV6-3; d_gene: TRBD1; j_gene: TRBJ1-3; abundance: NA; CDR3nt: TGTGCCAGCAGTTATGGACAGGGGCCAATCTCTGGAAACACCATATATTTT; CDR3aa: CASSYGQGPISGNTIYF
len: 15; v_gene: TRBV7-9; d_gene: TRBD1; j_gene: TRBJ1-1; abundance: NA; CDR3nt: TGTGCCAGCAGCTTAGCGGCGAGGCAGGGGGCCCAAGCTTTCTTT; CDR3aa: CASSLAARQGAQAFF
len: 13; v_gene: TRBV9; d_gene: NA; j_gene: TRBJ1-2; abundance: NA; CDR3nt: TGTGCCAGCAGCGTAGAACCGAGGTCTGGCTACACCTTC; CDR3aa: CASSVEPRSGYTF
len: 15; v_gene: TRBV9; d_gene: TRBD1; j_gene: TRBJ2-7; abundance: NA; CDR3nt: TGTGCCAGCAGCGTAACCGGGACAGCCGCCTACGAGCAGTACTTC; CDR3aa: CASSVTGTAAYEQYF
len: 14; v_gene: TRBV7-3; d_gene: NA; j_gene: TRBJ2-7; abundance: NA; CDR3nt: TGTGCCAGCAGCCCCACCTCCGCTTCGGGAGAGCAGTACTTC; CDR3aa: CASSPTSASGEQYF
len: 13; v_gene: TRBV25-1; d_gene: NA; j_gene: TRBJ2-3; abundance: NA; CDR3nt: TGTGCCAGCAGGCGACAGGCAGCAGATACGCAGTATTTT; CDR3aa: CASRRQAADTQYF
len: 17; v_gene: TRBV6-4; d_gene: TRBD1; j_gene: TRBJ1-2; abundance: NA; CDR3nt: TGTGCCAGCAGTGACTCTTGGTCCTCGGAACAGGGGTATGGCTACACCTTC; CDR3aa: CASSDSWSSEQGYGYTF
len: 14; v_gene: TRBV29-1; d_gene: NA; j_gene: TRBJ1-1; abundance: NA; CDR3nt: TGCAGCGTTGAAGATCATGGGGGAGGGACTGAAGCTTTCTTT; CDR3aa: CSVEDHGGGTEAFF
len: 13; v_gene: TRBV12-3/TRBV12-4; d_gene: NA; j_gene: TRBJ1-3; abundance: NA; CDR3nt: TGTGCCAGCAGTTTATTACAGGGTGGCACCATATATTTT; CDR3aa: CASSLLQGGTIYF
len: 15; v_gene: TRBV7-9; d_gene: NA; j_gene: TRBJ2-3; abundance: few; CDR3nt: TGTGCCAGCAGCTTACCGACACGGAGCACAGATACGCAGTATTTT; CDR3aa: CASSLPTRSTDTQYF
len: 15; v_gene: TRBV4-2; d_gene: TRBD2; j_gene: TRBJ2-7; abundance: NA; CDR3nt: TGTGCCAGCAGCCAGCGGGAGCGGGGGGGATACGAGCAGTACTTC; CDR3aa: CASSQRERGGYEQYF
len: 14; v_gene: TRBV5-1; d_gene: NA; j_gene: TRBJ2-5; abundance: NA; CDR3nt: TGCGCCAGCACGAGACGACGGGGGCAAGAGACCCAGTACTTC; CDR3aa: CASTRRRGQETQYF
len: 11; v_gene: TRBV6-6; d_gene: NA; j_gene: TRBJ1-1; abundance: few; CDR3nt: TGTGCCAGCAGTTACAGGGGGTCAGCTTTCTTT; CDR3aa: CASSYRGSAFF
len: 15; v_gene: TRBV28; d_gene: NA; j_gene: TRBJ1-1; abundance: NA; CDR3nt: TGTGCCAGCAGTTTCCTACGGGGGGGGATCACTGAAGCTTTCTTT; CDR3aa: CASSFLRGGITEAFF
len: 13; v_gene: TRBV11-2; d_gene: TRBD1; j_gene: TRBJ2-7; abundance: NA; CDR3nt: TGTGCCAGCAGCTTAGCAGGGGGCCACGAGCAGTACTTC; CDR3aa: CASSLAGGHEQYF
len: 16; v_gene: TRBV3-1/TRBV3-2; d_gene: TRBD2; j_gene: TRBJ2-3; abundance: NA; CDR3nt: TGTGCCAGCAGCCCGGGACTAGCGGAGAGCACAGATACGCAGTATTTT; CDR3aa: CASSPGLAESTDTQYF